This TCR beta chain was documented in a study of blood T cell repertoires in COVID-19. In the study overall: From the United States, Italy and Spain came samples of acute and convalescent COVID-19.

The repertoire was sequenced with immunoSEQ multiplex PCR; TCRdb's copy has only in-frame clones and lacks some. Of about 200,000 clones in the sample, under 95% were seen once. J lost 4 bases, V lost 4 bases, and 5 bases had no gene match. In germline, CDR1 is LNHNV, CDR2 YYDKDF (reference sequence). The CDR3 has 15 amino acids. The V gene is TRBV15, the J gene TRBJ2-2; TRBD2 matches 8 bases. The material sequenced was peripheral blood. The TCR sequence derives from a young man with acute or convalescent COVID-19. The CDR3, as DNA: TGTGCCACCAGCATAGCGGGACTACCCACCGGGGAGCTGTTTTTT. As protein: CATSIAGLPTGELFF.